These T cell receptor beta chains were read from a single sample in a study of shared clonotypes between healthy human individuals. TCRdb keeps only in-frame clones here, not all; method: immunoSEQ multiplex PCR. The profile shows nearly 2 million clones, roughly 94% of them singletons. The sample comprised naive CD8+ T cells sorted from blood. The receptors derive from a man younger than 35 in good health. Each CDR3 is given with its conserved first and last residue. D genes are given only for firm matches. Clone size is stated in some rows and not others, as once, few, many or a class when expanded.

j_call d_call clone_size v_call cdr3_aa cdr3_nt
TRBJ1-6 - - TRBV27 CASRSDPGSPLHF TGTGCCAGCAGATCAGACCCTGGGTCACCCCTCCACTTT
TRBJ1-1 - - TRBV7-9 CASTVLGLGITEAFF TGTGCCAGCACCGTGTTGGGACTAGGGATCACTGAAGCTTTCTTT
TRBJ2-3 TRBD2 once TRBV4-1 CASSQDGTSGLDTQYF TGCGCCAGCAGCCAAGATGGGACTAGCGGGCTAGATACGCAGTATTTT
TRBJ2-7 TRBD2 - TRBV5-4 CASSRGTSAPTDEQYF TGTGCCAGCAGCCGAGGGACTAGCGCCCCTACGGATGAGCAGTACTTC
TRBJ1-2 - few TRBV10-3 CAISGLEGTYGYTF TGTGCCATCTCCGGCCTGGAGGGGACCTATGGCTACACCTTC
TRBJ1-1 - - TRBV7-7 CASSFGLGTEAFF TGTGCTAGCAGCTTCGGTTTGGGGACTGAAGCTTTCTTT
TRBJ1-4 - once TRBV19 CASSIVWDTDSYVRGSEKLFF TGTGCCAGTAGTATAGTGTGGGACACGGATTCGTACGTCCGAGGGTCTGAAAAACTGTTTTTT
TRBJ2-2 TRBD1 - TRBV4-1 CASSQGQGINTGELFF TGCGCCAGCAGCCAGGGACAGGGAATCAACACCGGGGAGCTGTTTTTT
TRBJ2-3 TRBD2 - TRBV6-5 CASSYSSGAGDTQYF TGTGCCAGCAGTTACTCGAGCGGGGCTGGAGATACGCAGTATTTT
TRBJ2-7 - - TRBV4-1 CASSQGPTYEQYF TGCGCCAGCAGCCAAGGTCCGACCTACGAGCAGTACTTC
TRBJ2-1 - - TRBV29-1 CSVTGTSYNEQFF TGCAGCGTAACCGGGACCTCCTACAATGAGCAGTTCTTC
TRBJ1-4 - - TRBV28 CASSLLTGSNEKLFF TGTGCCAGCAGTTTACTGACAGGTTCTAATGAAAAACTGTTTTTT
TRBJ2-3 - - TRBV6-5 CASSRFSLASDTQYF TGTGCCAGCAGTCGGTTTTCTCTAGCTTCAGATACGCAGTATTTT
TRBJ2-3 TRBD1 - TRBV7-6 CASSPDRGRDTQYF TGTGCCAGCAGCCCGGACAGGGGGCGAGATACGCAGTATTTT
TRBJ2-1 - once TRBV5-1 CASSLALLGYNEQFF TGCGCCAGCAGCTTGGCCTTGCTAGGGTACAATGAGCAGTTCTTC
TRBJ2-2 - - TRBV4-1 CASSQDWPGTGELFF TGCGCCAGCAGCCAAGACTGGCCGGGCACCGGGGAGCTGTTTTTT
TRBJ2-5 - - TRBV9 CASSIDWSQETQYF TGTGCCAGCAGCATCGACTGGAGTCAAGAGACCCAGTACTTC
TRBJ2-7 TRBD2 - TRBV7-2 CASSYTSGTPSYEQYF TGTGCCAGCAGTTACACTAGCGGGACCCCCTCCTACGAGCAGTACTTC
TRBJ1-1 TRBD1 - TRBV19 CASTALTGGFTEAFF TGTGCCAGTACCGCCCTGACAGGGGGCTTCACTGAAGCTTTCTTT
TRBJ2-7 TRBD1 - TRBV28 CASSHRGTGGVEQYF TGTGCCAGCAGTCACCGAGGGACAGGCGGTGTCGAGCAGTACTTC
TRBJ2-7 - - TRBV5-1 CASSSLNRVRDEQYF TGCGCCAGCAGCTCACTAAACAGGGTGCGGGACGAGCAGTACTTC
TRBJ1-5 TRBD1 - TRBV7-8 CASSLGQGWIGNQPQHF TGTGCCAGCAGCTTAGGACAGGGGTGGATTGGCAATCAGCCCCAGCATTTT
TRBJ2-6 - - TRBV25-1 CAKQWHVLTF TGTGCCAAGCAGTGGCACGTCCTGACTTTC
TRBJ2-7 TRBD1 - TRBV13 CASSPRTGYEQYF TGTGCCAGCAGCCCTCGGACAGGGTACGAGCAGTACTTC
TRBJ2-1 TRBD1 once TRBV5-1 CASSGTGSSYNEQFF TGCGCCAGCAGCGGGACAGGGAGCTCCTACAATGAGCAGTTCTTC
TRBJ2-3 TRBD2 once TRBV27 CASRLAGGDTQYF TGTGCCAGCCGCCTAGCGGGGGGTGATACGCAGTATTTT
TRBJ2-1 - - TRBV4-1 CASSQYLAGRGYNEQFF TGCGCCAGCAGCCAATACCTGGCGGGACGGGGATACAATGAGCAGTTCTTC
TRBJ1-2 TRBD1 - TRBV28 CASSFGQGKYGYTF TGTGCCAGCAGTTTTGGACAGGGAAAATATGGCTACACCTTC
TRBJ2-3 - - TRBV5-1 CASSLDPNTDTQYF TGCGCCAGCAGCTTAGACCCAAACACAGATACGCAGTATTTT
TRBJ1-2 TRBD1 - TRBV28 CASSLEGEQGAVDGYTF TGTGCCAGCAGTTTAGAGGGGGAACAGGGGGCGGTTGATGGCTACACCTTC
TRBJ2-1 - - TRBV30 CAWSRGAGMNEQFF TGTGCCTGGAGTCGGGGGGCGGGAATGAATGAGCAGTTCTTC
TRBJ2-2 - - TRBV4-1 CASSQVASDTGELFF TGCGCCAGCAGCCAAGTCGCTAGCGACACCGGGGAGCTGTTTTTT
TRBJ1-4 - - TRBV7-8 CASSLEGGFNEKLFF TGTGCCAGCAGCCTAGAGGGCGGGTTTAATGAAAAACTGTTTTTT
TRBJ2-7 - - TRBV11-2 CASSFGQSYEQYF TGTGCCAGCAGCTTCGGGCAGTCCTACGAGCAGTACTTC
TRBJ2-1 - - TRBV6-1 CASSEDPVTTTYNEQFF TGTGCCAGCAGTGAAGACCCGGTGACTACCACCTACAATGAGCAGTTCTTC
TRBJ2-1 - - TRBV19 CASSYGASSYNEQFF TGTGCCAGTAGTTACGGGGCAAGCTCCTACAATGAGCAGTTCTTC
TRBJ2-7 - - TRBV7-6 CASSLSNAYEQYF TGTGCCAGCAGCTTATCAAACGCCTACGAGCAGTACTTC
TRBJ1-1 - - TRBV5-1 CASSLDPGVSTEAFF TGCGCCAGCAGCTTGGATCCGGGGGTGAGCACTGAAGCTTTCTTT
TRBJ2-5 - - TRBV2 CASSEEGWETQYF TGTGCCAGCAGTGAGGAGGGTTGGGAGACCCAGTACTTC
TRBJ2-7 - once TRBV7-7 CASSPSGDHYEQYF TGTGCTAGCAGCCCGTCCGGGGACCACTACGAGCAGTACTTC
TRBJ2-1 TRBD2 - TRBV19 CASSQGLVYEQFF TGTGCCAGTAGTCAGGGACTAGTTTATGAGCAGTTCTTC
TRBJ1-1 - - TRBV27 CASLGAANTEAFF TGTGCCAGCCTAGGGGCCGCAAACACTGAAGCTTTCTTT
TRBJ1-1 TRBD1 - TRBV7-8 CASSMTTGGTEAFF TGTGCCAGCAGCATGACTACAGGGGGAACTGAAGCTTTCTTT
TRBJ1-2 - - TRBV5-8 CASSFGVGHFKEGYTF TGTGCCAGCAGCTTCGGTGTGGGACACTTCAAGGAGGGCTACACCTTC
TRBJ1-2 - - TRBV28 CASSFGNYGYTF TGTGCCAGCAGTTTTGGTAACTATGGCTACACCTTC
TRBJ2-1 - - TRBV6-7 CASSYSKVRGSSYNEQFF TGTGCCAGCAGTTACTCTAAGGTAAGGGGATCGTCCTACAATGAGCAGTTCTTC
TRBJ2-7 TRBD2 - TRBV5-6 CASSASGSYEQYF TGTGCCAGCAGCGCTAGCGGGAGTTACGAGCAGTACTTC
TRBJ1-1 - - TRBV9 CASSVGGSPNEAFF TGTGCCAGCAGCGTAGGGGGGTCCCCCAATGAAGCTTTCTTT
TRBJ1-2 TRBD1 once TRBV28 CAALDRGRNFYGYTF TGTGCCGCATTGGACAGGGGGCGCAATTTCTATGGCTACACCTTC
TRBJ2-7 - - TRBV4-1 CASSRGLPYEQYF TGCGCCAGCAGTCGAGGACTGCCCTACGAGCAGTACTTC
TRBJ2-2 - - TRBV7-3 CASSFATGTGELFF TGTGCCAGCAGCTTCGCGACTGGTACCGGGGAGCTGTTTTTT
TRBJ2-7 - - TRBV4-3 CASSQDFTGNYEQYF TGCGCCAGCAGCCAAGATTTTACAGGGAACTACGAGCAGTACTTC
TRBJ2-5 TRBD2 - TRBV11-2 CASSLRLAGQETQYF TGTGCCAGCAGCTTAAGGCTAGCGGGACAAGAGACCCAGTACTTC